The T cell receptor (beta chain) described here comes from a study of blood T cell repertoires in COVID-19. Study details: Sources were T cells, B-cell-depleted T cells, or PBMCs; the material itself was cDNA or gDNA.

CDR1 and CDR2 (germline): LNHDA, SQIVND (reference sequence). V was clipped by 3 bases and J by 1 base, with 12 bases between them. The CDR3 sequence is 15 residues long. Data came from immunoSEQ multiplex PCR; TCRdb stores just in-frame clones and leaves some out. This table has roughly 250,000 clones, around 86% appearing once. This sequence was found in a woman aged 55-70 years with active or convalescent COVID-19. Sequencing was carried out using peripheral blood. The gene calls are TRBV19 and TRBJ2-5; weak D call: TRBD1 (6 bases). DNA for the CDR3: TGTGCCAGTAGTATCGGGGACACCCTCCAAGAGACCCAGTACTTC. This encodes CASSIGDTLQETQYF.